This TCR beta chain emerged from a study of blood T cells in healthy people across ages. Deletions cut 6 bases from V and 0 bases from J, with 13 bases between. The CDR3 consists of 15 residues. The V gene's germline CDR1 is SGHAT and CDR2 FQNNGV. Alongside a J-beta primer mix, a sample-barcoded 5' primer served in a second PCR lasting 7 to 11 cycles. Each CDR3 protein is one row after TCRdb ran MiXCR on the 5' RACE reads. The table records about 730,000 distinct CDR3 sequences, roughly 43% of them present only once. The sample was blood. The TCR comes from an older woman in good health. This chain uses TRBV11-2 with TRBJ2-3; D is uncertain. Written as DNA, the CDR3 is TGTGCCAGCAGGATGGTGGCCACTAGCACAGATACGCAGTATTTT. Its protein product is CASRMVATSTDTQYF.